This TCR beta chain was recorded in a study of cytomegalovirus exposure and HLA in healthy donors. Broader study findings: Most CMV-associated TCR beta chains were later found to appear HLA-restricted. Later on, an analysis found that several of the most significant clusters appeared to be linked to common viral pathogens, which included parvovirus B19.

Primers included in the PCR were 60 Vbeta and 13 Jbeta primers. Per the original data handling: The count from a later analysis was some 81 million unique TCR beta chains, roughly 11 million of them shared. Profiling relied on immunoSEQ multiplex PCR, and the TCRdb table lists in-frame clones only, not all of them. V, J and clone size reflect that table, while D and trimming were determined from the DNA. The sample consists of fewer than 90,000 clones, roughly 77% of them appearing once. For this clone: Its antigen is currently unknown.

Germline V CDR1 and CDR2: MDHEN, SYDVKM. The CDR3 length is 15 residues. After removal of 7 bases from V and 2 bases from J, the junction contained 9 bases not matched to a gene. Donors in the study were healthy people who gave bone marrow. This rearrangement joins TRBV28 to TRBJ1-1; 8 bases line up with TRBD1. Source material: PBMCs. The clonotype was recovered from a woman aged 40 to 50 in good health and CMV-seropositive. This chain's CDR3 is CASTIGQGPNTEAFF. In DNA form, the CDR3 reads TGTGCCAGCACCATCGGACAGGGCCCAAACACTGAAGCTTTCTTT.